The T cell receptor (beta chain) under discussion was sequenced for a study of beta chain features in type 1 diabetes. Expressed TCRB transcripts were sequenced, since all the RNA that had been isolated was reverse transcribed. The assay was immunoSEQ multiplex PCR, and TCRdb's table has in-frame clones only and misses some. The data show about 140,000 clones, around 13% seen once. V lost 4 bases to trimming and J lost 7 bases; unmatched junction nucleotides: 6. This CDR3 has 14 residues. CDR1 is GTSNPN, CDR2 SVGIG, per germline (reference sequence). Worth noting for this clone: No antigen is known for it.

Findings and caveats of the study: When Type 1 diabetes patients were examined, their TCRB CDR3s proved moderately but significantly shorter in all four CD4+ subsets.

V is TRBV30 and J is TRBJ2-1; 11 bases align to TRBD2. This clonotype originated in a man aged 18 to 35 with type 1 diabetes. The specimen sequenced was central memory CD4+ T cells from blood. This CDR3 is CAWITSGGPNEQFF. The CDR3 DNA reads TGTGCCTGGATCACTAGCGGGGGACCTAATGAGCAGTTCTTC.